A single sample is the source of the 18 T cell receptor beta chains below, sequenced in a study of blood T cells in healthy people across ages. Combining a sample-barcoded 5' primer with a J-beta primer mix, a second PCR ran for 7 to 11 cycles. MiXCR was run by TCRdb on the 5' RACE reads, yielding one entry per CDR3 protein. The sample holds some 850,000 distinct CDR3 sequences, roughly 25% seen once. These data were also reused for a study on T cells of mothers and their children.

The sequenced material came from blood. These receptors were obtained from a boy between 10 and 17 years old in good health.

The chain combines TRBV28 with TRBJ2-5; 11 bases map to TRBD1. V gave up 4 bases and J gave up 5 bases; unmatched junction bases: 9. This CDR3 has 16 residues. Per germline, CDR1 MDHEN and CDR2 SYDVKM. In DNA form, the CDR3 reads TGTGCCAGCAGTTCCGGGACAGGGGGTGTAGGGGAGACCCAGTACTTC. Translating gives CASSSGTGGVGETQYF.

In its sample, this clonotype was seen many times. This chain uses TRBV5-1 with TRBJ2-7, with D perhaps matching TRBD1 (5 bases). With 0 bases removed from V and 2 bases from J, the gap between germline ends came to 9 bases. The CDR3 consists of 14 residues. Germline loops: CDR1 SGHRS, CDR2 YFSETQ. In DNA form, the CDR3 reads TGCGCCAGCAGCTTGGAAGCAGGGCCCTACGAGCAGTACTTC. The encoded protein is CASSLEAGPYEQYF.

This clonotype was seen only a few times. The genes are TRBV29-1 and TRBJ1-1; no clear D. Germline CDR1 reads SQVTM; CDR2 reads ANQGSEA. V lost 3 bases and J 1 base, leaving 6 bases between the germline ends. This CDR3 is 12 amino acids long. Here the CDR3 reads CSVDMRNTEAFF. The CDR3 DNA is TGCAGCGTTGATATGCGGAACACTGAAGCTTTCTTT.

The chain has TRBV10-3 and TRBJ2-5; possibly TRBD1 or TRBD2 for D (6 bases each). V was shortened by 8 bases and J by 7 bases, with 20 bases between the two germline ends. The CDR3 runs 14 residues. Germline V gene sequence: CDR1 ENHRY, CDR2 SYGVKD. CDR3 sequence reads: CAIGPTGDGGTQYF. The CDR3 DNA is TGTGCCATCGGGCCGACAGGTGACGGGGGGACCCAGTACTTC.

The V gene is TRBV12-3 or TRBV12-4, the J gene TRBJ2-7; no firm D call. The CDR3 spans 13 residues. V dropped 3 bases and J dropped 6 bases, with 12 bases sitting between them. CDR3 DNA sequence: TGTGCCAGCAGTTTCCTAGGGATGGTCGAGCAGTACTTC. As protein: CASSFLGMVEQYF.

This chain joins TRBV20-1 and TRBJ1-1; maybe TRBD1 (6 bases). Between the trimmed V and J ends, which lost 5 bases and 4 bases, there was a span of 14 bases. The CDR3 has 13 amino acids. The germline CDR1 and CDR2 sequences are DFQATT and SNEGSKA (reference sequence). DNA for the CDR3: TGCAGTGCTGCACAGGGAGGGAGCACTGAAGCTTTCTTT. Protein: CSAAQGGSTEAFF.

The chain has TRBV11-2 and TRBJ1-4, with 7 bases aligning to TRBD1. With V trimmed by 5 bases and J by 0 bases, 12 bases remained unmatched. Germline V gene lookup returns CDR1 SGHAT and CDR2 FQNNGV. This CDR3 is 18 amino acids long. This chain's CDR3 is CASSPHLRGETTNEKLFF. In nucleotides, the CDR3 is TGTGCCAGCAGCCCTCACCTCAGGGGGGAAACAACTAATGAAAAACTGTTTTTT.

This chain links TRBV3-1 with TRBJ2-5, with D perhaps matching TRBD1 or TRBD2 (5 bases each). Germline lookup yields CDR1 LGHDT and CDR2 YNNKEL (reference sequence). The CDR3 extends over 13 amino acids. Trimming stripped 3 bases from V and 7 bases from J, with 12 bases between. The CDR3 region is CASSHPGTATQYF. In DNA form, the CDR3 reads TGTGCCAGCAGCCACCCAGGGACGGCGACCCAGTACTTC.

This clonotype was detected a few times. The V gene is TRBV3-1, the J gene TRBJ2-5; 7 bases are a match to TRBD1. Trimming removed 4 bases from V and 7 bases from J; junction bases left unmatched: 12. CDR3 length equals 15 residues. CDR1 and CDR2 from the germline V gene are LGHDT and YNNKEL (reference sequence). CDR3 sequence: CASSRGQAPYGTQYF. For the CDR3, the DNA is TGTGCCAGCAGCCGAGGACAGGCACCTTACGGGACCCAGTACTTC.

Only a few counts were recorded for this clonotype. The gene calls are TRBV28 and TRBJ2-1, with 7 bases fitting TRBD2. V shed 7 bases and J 1 base; nucleotides not matched to a gene: 16. This CDR3 region has 18 residues. In germline, CDR1 is MDHEN, CDR2 SYDVKM. The CDR3 sequence: CASTPSWRGGRSYNEQFF. For the CDR3, the DNA is TGTGCCAGCACCCCGAGCTGGAGGGGAGGGCGTTCCTACAATGAGCAGTTCTTC.

The CDR3 bases are TGTGCCAGCAGCTTGGCGCTACAGGGTCGCGAGACCCAGTACTTC. Protein: CASSLALQGRETQYF. The J gene is TRBJ2-5, the V gene TRBV13; D is perhaps TRBD1 (6 bases). V was trimmed by 3 bases and J by 5 bases, leaving 16 bases between them. Germline-derived CDR1 and CDR2 are PRHDT and FYEKMQ (reference sequence). The CDR3 covers 15 residues.

A few counts support this clonotype. This chain joins TRBV29-1 and TRBJ1-2; no firm D call. V lost 3 bases, J lost 4 bases, and 6 bases lay in between. Per germline, CDR1 SQVTM and CDR2 ANQGSEA. The CDR3 has 11 amino acids. The CDR3 DNA is TGCAGCGTTGACGGGGTCTATGGCTACACCTTC. Its protein product is CSVDGVYGYTF.

As regards this clonotype: One base away lies a much larger clone, so this may be a sequencing read error. V and J are TRBV20-1 and TRBJ2-5, with TRBD2 as a possible D gene (6 bases). The CDR3 is 13 amino acids. The V gene lost 3 bases and the J gene lost 7 bases, with 15 bases spanning the gap. Looked up from germline, CDR1 is DFQATT and CDR2 is SNEGSKA (reference sequence). As DNA, the CDR3 is TGCAGTGCTAGCGGGGGATCCCGGGGGACCCAGTACTTC. Translated, it gives CSASGGSRGTQYF.

The chain has TRBV9 and TRBJ2-5, with TRBD2 as a possible D gene (7 bases). This CDR3 is 14 amino acids long. V was pared by 6 bases and J by 3 bases, with 15 bases between. CDR1 and CDR2 from the germline V gene are SGDLS and YYNGEE. DNA of the CDR3: TGTGCCAGCAATCGAGGGGGGGTCGAAGAGACCCAGTACTTC. Translation gives CASNRGGVEETQYF.

V usage is TRBV20-1 and J usage is TRBJ2-1, with D perhaps being TRBD1 or TRBD2 (5 bases each). Germline V gene lookup returns CDR1 DFQATT and CDR2 SNEGSKA (reference sequence). Trimming removed 5 bases at V and 1 base at J, with 18 bases between. This CDR3 spans 16 amino acids. The CDR3 here is CSALSPRGGSYNEQFF. The CDR3 DNA sequence: TGCAGTGCTCTTTCGCCTCGTGGGGGATCCTACAATGAGCAGTTCTTC.

The chain is built from TRBV14 and TRBJ2-1; TRBD1 matches 9 bases. The CDR3 runs to 15 residues. Per the germline V gene, CDR1 is SGHDN and CDR2 is FVKESK. Trimming at V came to 2 bases and at J to 7 bases, leaving 6 bases not matched to a gene. This CDR3 reads CASSQHPGQGNEQFF. CDR3 in DNA: TGTGCCAGCAGCCAACATCCGGGACAGGGAAATGAGCAGTTCTTC.

This clonotype was seen only a few times. The CDR3 sequence: CASSYSSASSYNSPLHF. The CDR3 coding sequence is TGTGCCAGCAGTTACTCATCAGCTAGCTCCTATAATTCACCCCTCCACTTT. This chain links TRBV6-5 with TRBJ1-6; unclear D gene. Per the germline V gene, CDR1 is MNHEY and CDR2 is SVGAGI. V was shortened by 0 bases and J by 0 bases, with 9 bases between the two germline ends. This CDR3 comprises 17 residues.

This clonotype was observed a few times. V is TRBV10-3 and J is TRBJ2-7; possible D gene TRBD2, 5 bases. CDR3 length: 12 amino acids. Germline CDR1 and CDR2: ENHRY and SYGVKD. V gave up 6 bases and J gave up 4 bases, with 10 bases separating them. The CDR3 region is CAISAEGYEQYF. CDR3 nucleotides: TGTGCCATCAGCGCCGAGGGTTACGAGCAGTACTTC.